Below are 28 T cell receptor beta chains sequenced from a single sample in a study of identical twins. TCRdb ran MiXCR on the 5' RACE reads and lists one entry per CDR3 protein. The sample holds a few hundred thousand distinct CDR3 sequences; 15% to 20% are singletons and the top ten take 9% to 15%. The specimen was naive T cells sorted from blood. These receptors were collected from a man aged 45 to 65 in good health.

At least ten counts were recorded for this clonotype. The CDR3 sequence is CASSASGTSGYSNTGELFF. The CDR3 coding sequence is TGTGCCAGCAGCGCCTCCGGGACTAGCGGTTATTCGAACACCGGGGAGCTGTTTTTT. The rearrangement links TRBV9 to TRBJ2-2; TRBD2 matches 11 bases. Germline CDR1 and CDR2: SGDLS and YYNGEE. The ends lost 3 bases at V and 0 bases at J; junction bases unmatched: 10. The CDR3 sequence is 19 residues long.

This clonotype was counted ten times or more. This sequence joins TRBV4-2 and TRBJ2-1; D may be TRBD1 (5 bases). The CDR3 covers 15 residues. Trimming cost V 1 base and J 3 bases, with 10 bases left between them. Germline CDR1 LGHNA, CDR2 YNFKEQ. CDR3 sequence reads: CASSQGAQGYNEQFF. The CDR3 DNA sequence: TGTGCCAGCAGCCAAGGGGCTCAGGGCTACAATGAGCAGTTCTTC.

The V and J genes are TRBV5-8 and TRBJ1-1; 8 nucleotides agree with TRBD1. The trim removed 5 bases at V and 4 bases at J, leaving 10 bases unmatched. The CDR3 length is 15 residues. The germline V gene encodes CDR1 SGHTS and CDR2 YDEGEE. CDR3 amino acids: CASRGQGAKGTEAFF. The CDR3 DNA reads TGTGCCAGCAGGGGGCAGGGGGCGAAGGGCACTGAAGCTTTCTTT.

The rearrangement links TRBV5-6 to TRBJ1-4; TRBD1 might be the D (6 bases). The germline CDR1 and CDR2 sequences are SGHDT and YYEEEE. The V and J ends lost 4 bases and 4 bases respectively, with 11 bases between them. CDR3 length equals 14 residues. CDR3 bases: TGTGCCAGCAGCCTCAGGGGACTTAATGAAAAACTGTTTTTT. Its translation: CASSLRGLNEKLFF.

This clonotype was observed at least ten times. The chain joins TRBV20-1 to TRBJ2-1; TRBD2 matches 10 bases. CDR1 and CDR2 (germline): DFQATT, SNEGSKA (reference sequence). The CDR3 covers 13 residues. The CDR3 protein is CMPGLANYNEQFF. Here the CDR3 DNA reads TGCATGCCGGGACTAGCGAACTACAATGAGCAGTTCTTC.

This clonotype came up a few times. CDR3 loop: CASSLGQGTGNTIYF. In DNA form, the CDR3 reads TGCGCCAGCAGCCTCGGACAGGGGACTGGAAACACCATATATTTT. The V call is TRBV5-1, the J call TRBJ1-3; TRBD1 matches at 9 bases. Germline V gene sequence: CDR1 SGHRS, CDR2 YFSETQ. This CDR3 has 15 residues. V lost 4 bases and J lost 2; bases outside the gene matches: 4.

The J gene is TRBJ2-7, the V gene TRBV7-2, with 7 bases lining up with TRBD1. The CDR3 consists of 14 residues. J lost 7 bases, V lost 3 bases, and 9 bases had no gene match. The germline CDR1 and CDR2 sequences are SGHTA and FQGNSA. Written as DNA, the CDR3 is TGTGCCAGCAGCTTCGGGCAGGGGGTTGCAGAGCAGTACTTC. Encoded protein: CASSFGQGVAEQYF. The full variable domain, rest sourced from reference TRBV7-2 and TRBJ2-7, is GAGVSQSPSNKVTEKGKDVELRCDPISGHTALYWYRQSLGQGLEFLIYFQGNSAPDKSGLPSDRFSAERTGGSVSTLTIQRTQQEDSAVYLCASSFGQGVAEQYFGPGTRLTVT.

This sequence joins TRBV11-2 and TRBJ2-7; 8 bases are a match to TRBD1. Trimming at V came to 6 bases and at J to 5 bases, leaving 12 bases not matched to a gene. This CDR3 is 15 amino acids long. The V gene's germline CDR1 is SGHAT and CDR2 FQNNGV. CDR3 nucleotides: TGTGCCAGCAGTTACACAGGGGGGTCCCTCCACGAGCAGTACTTC. Translated: CASSYTGGSLHEQYF.

This rearrangement joins TRBV20-1 to TRBJ2-3; 11 nucleotides align to TRBD1. The length of the CDR3 is 16 residues. V shed 1 base, J shed 3 bases, and the junction held 6 bases outside the gene matches. Germline V gene lookup returns CDR1 DFQATT and CDR2 SNEGSKA (reference sequence). The CDR3 DNA reads as TGCAGTGCTAGAGGTACCGGGACAGGGGGAACAGATACGCAGTATTTT. Protein: CSARGTGTGGTDTQYF.

This clonotype was picked up a small number of times. The chain joins TRBV28 to TRBJ1-1; a weak D match, TRBD1 (5 bases). CDR3 length: 14 residues. Germline CDR1 and CDR2: MDHEN and SYDVKM. Between the trimmed V and J ends, which lost 6 bases and 0 bases, there was a span of 11 bases. The CDR3 sequence is CASSPDSLNTEAFF. The DNA for the CDR3 is TGTGCCAGCAGCCCAGACAGCCTGAACACTGAAGCTTTCTTT.

The chain carries TRBV9 and TRBJ1-1; 7 positions agree with TRBD1. The CDR3 contains 13 residues. Looked up from germline, CDR1 is SGDLS and CDR2 is YYNGEE. Unmatched junction bases numbered 4, after V lost 3 bases and J lost 5 bases. DNA for the CDR3: TGTGCCAGCAGCGCGGACAGGCTAACTGAAGCTTTCTTT. Residues: CASSADRLTEAFF.

The V gene is TRBV12-3 or TRBV12-4, the J gene TRBJ2-5; D may be TRBD1 (5 bases). The CDR3 extends over 14 amino acids. The V gene lost 7 bases and the J gene lost 1 base, with 13 bases spanning the gap. The CDR3 bases are TGTGCCAGCACAGACAGAACAGTCCAAGAGACCCAGTACTTC. This gives the protein CASTDRTVQETQYF.

Only a few counts were recorded for this clonotype. J is TRBJ1-4 and V is TRBV20-1; no reliable D call. This CDR3 contains 13 residues. V was shortened by 0 bases and J by 0 bases, with 2 bases between the two germline ends. Germline V gene lookup returns CDR1 DFQATT and CDR2 SNEGSKA (reference sequence). Written as DNA, the CDR3 is TGCAGTGCTAGAGAAACAACTAATGAAAAACTGTTTTTT. This encodes CSARETTNEKLFF.

The table lists this clonotype with many counts. The CDR3 coding sequence is TGTGCCAGCAGCTTGGGACAGAATAACTATGGCTACACCTTC. It yields the protein CASSLGQNNYGYTF. This chain joins TRBV7-9 and TRBJ1-2; 7 bases align to TRBD1. Trimming at V came to 3 bases and at J to 1 base, leaving 2 bases not matched to a gene. The length of the CDR3 is 14 residues. From germline, CDR1 is SEHNR and CDR2 FQNEAQ (reference sequence).

This clonotype was detected only a few times. This chain uses TRBV6-5 with TRBJ2-7; 7 bases match TRBD1. J gave up 4 bases and V 3 bases, and 6 bases lay outside the gene matches. The CDR3 contains 14 residues. The V gene's germline CDR1 is MNHEY and CDR2 SVGAGI. Written as DNA, the CDR3 is TGTGCCAGCAGTTATCTCGTGACAGGGTACGAGCAGTACTTC. Amino acid sequence: CASSYLVTGYEQYF.

To note about this clonotype: A much larger clone lies a single base off, so this may be a read error. The chain is built from TRBV28 and TRBJ2-7; unclear D gene. Germline V CDR1 and CDR2: MDHEN, SYDVKM. Trimming left V 1 base short and J 4 bases short, with 5 bases between. There are 12 residues in the CDR3. CDR3 nucleotides: TGTGCCAGCAGTTTATCCATTTACGAGCAGTACTTC. Residues: CASSLSIYEQYF.

The CDR3 loop reads CASSLTTSGVNEQFF. For the CDR3, the DNA is TGCGCCAGCAGCTTGACGACTAGCGGGGTAAATGAGCAGTTCTTC. The chain is built from TRBV5-1 and TRBJ2-1, with 11 bases lining up with TRBD2. V dropped 1 base and J dropped 7; count of bases not matched to a gene: 4. Germline CDR1 is SGHRS and CDR2 is YFSETQ. The CDR3 is 15 residues long. Using reference TRBV5-1 and TRBJ2-1 for the parts outside the CDR3, the full variable domain is KAGVTQTPRYLIKTRGQQVTLSCSPISGHRSVSWYQQTPGQGLQFLFEYFSETQRNKGNFPGRFSGRQFSNSRSEMNVSTLELGDSALYLCASSLTTSGVNEQFFGPGTRLTVL.

The chain couples TRBV12-3 or TRBV12-4 to TRBJ2-2; D gene unclear. The CDR3 spans 14 residues. V was clipped by 2 bases and J by 2 bases, with 6 bases between them. The CDR3 DNA reads as TGTGCCAGCAGTTTATGGCCAAACACCGGGGAGCTGTTTTTT. Protein product: CASSLWPNTGELFF.

This clonotype was detected a few times. This rearrangement joins TRBV7-9 to TRBJ1-1, with D possibly being TRBD1 (5 bases). Germline values: CDR1 SEHNR, CDR2 FQNEAQ (reference sequence). The V and J ends lost 3 bases and 4 bases respectively, with 9 bases between them. The length of the CDR3 is 13 residues. CDR3 protein: CASSLGVVTEAFF. The CDR3, as DNA: TGTGCCAGCAGCTTGGGGGTGGTCACTGAAGCTTTCTTT.

J is TRBJ2-7 and V is TRBV6-5; possible D gene TRBD1, 5 bases. CDR1 is MNHEY, CDR2 SVGAGI, per germline. The CDR3 runs to 14 residues. Trimming pared 0 bases from V and 6 bases from J, leaving 12 bases between. In DNA form, the CDR3 reads TGTGCCAGCAGTTACTCCGTCCAGGGCTCCGAGCAGTACTTC. This encodes CASSYSVQGSEQYF.

This clonotype has a count of ten or more. The rearrangement uses TRBV6-2 or TRBV6-3 and TRBJ2-1; 7 nucleotides match TRBD1. The CDR3 consists of 13 residues. With V trimmed by 6 bases and J by 8 bases, 7 bases remained unmatched. Germline V lookup: CDR1 MNHEY, CDR2 SVGEGT. This chain's CDR3 is CASSLTGRDEQFF. As DNA, the CDR3 is TGTGCCAGCAGCCTGACAGGGCGCGATGAGCAGTTCTTC.

This clonotype showed up just a few times. The gene calls are TRBV10-3 and TRBJ1-1; no clear D gene. V was clipped by 4 bases and J by 6 bases, with 12 bases between them. The length of the CDR3 is 13 residues. The germline V gene encodes CDR1 ENHRY and CDR2 SYGVKD. The CDR3 bases are TGTGCCATCAGTGGGGTTGAAGATGCTGAAGCTTTCTTT. Protein product: CAISGVEDAEAFF.

This chain connects TRBV27 to TRBJ2-3; 10 bases are a match to TRBD1. Germline V gene sequence: CDR1 MNHEY, CDR2 SMNVEV (reference sequence). With V trimmed by 6 bases and J by 2 bases, 8 bases remained unmatched. The CDR3 totals 16 residues. CDR3 in amino acids: CASRAGDRGYTDTQYF. As DNA, the CDR3 is TGTGCCAGCAGGGCTGGGGACAGGGGATACACAGATACGCAGTATTTT.

This clonotype was seen only a few times. This chain links TRBV7-9 with TRBJ2-7; no firm D call. CDR1 is SEHNR and CDR2 is FQNEAQ in the germline V gene (reference sequence). This CDR3 spans 15 amino acids. V dropped 0 bases and J dropped 2 bases, with 11 bases sitting between them. The CDR3 spells CASSLAQEGAYEQYF. CDR3 DNA: TGTGCCAGCAGCTTAGCCCAGGAAGGAGCCTACGAGCAGTACTTC.

The V call is TRBV20-1, the J call TRBJ2-7; 11 bases match TRBD2. Germline V lookup: CDR1 DFQATT, CDR2 SNEGSKA (reference sequence). The trim removed 4 bases at V and 2 bases at J, leaving 10 bases unmatched. The CDR3 runs 16 residues. The chain's CDR3 is CSATYPRLAGTYEQYF. The CDR3 coding sequence is TGCAGTGCTACTTACCCGAGACTAGCGGGAACCTACGAGCAGTACTTC.

The sample holds many counts of this clonotype. This sequence joins TRBV5-1 and TRBJ2-7; 7 positions agree with TRBD2. The germline gives CDR1 SGHRS, CDR2 YFSETQ. V trimming: 4 bases; J trimming: 3 bases; junction bases outside the gene matches: 10. The CDR3 has 15 amino acids. This chain's CDR3 is CASSTAPGDYYEQYF. The DNA for the CDR3 is TGCGCCAGCAGCACGGCCCCCGGGGACTACTACGAGCAGTACTTC. The whole variable domain, remainder taken from reference TRBV5-1 and TRBJ2-7, is KAGVTQTPRYLIKTRGQQVTLSCSPISGHRSVSWYQQTPGQGLQFLFEYFSETQRNKGNFPGRFSGRQFSNSRSEMNVSTLELGDSALYLCASSTAPGDYYEQYFGPGTRLTVT.

The chain links TRBV5-1 to TRBJ2-5; D gene unclear. Trimming left V 0 bases short and J 4 bases short, with 16 bases between. The CDR3 contains 16 residues. Germline V gives CDR1 SGHRS, CDR2 YFSETQ. CDR3 region: CASSLAQDLRLETQYF. CDR3 bases: TGCGCCAGCAGCTTGGCCCAGGACCTTAGGCTAGAGACCCAGTACTTC.

At least ten counts were recorded for this clonotype. The chain combines TRBV7-8 with TRBJ1-6, with D possibly being TRBD1 (5 bases). V lost 1 base and J lost 7, with 11 bases in between. Germline V CDR1 and CDR2: SGHVS, FQNEAQ. There are 15 residues in the CDR3. CDR3 coding DNA: TGTGCCAGCAGCTTAGGGCGGACACCAAATTCACCCCTCCACTTT. It translates to CASSLGRTPNSPLHF.